This T cell receptor (beta chain) is from a study of blood T cells in healthy people across ages. A second PCR of roughly 7 to 11 cycles used a sample-barcoded 5' primer and a J-beta primer mix. TCRdb re-analysed the 5' RACE reads in MiXCR, keeping a single row per CDR3 protein. The data show 600,000 to 850,000 distinct CDR3 sequences, roughly 25% seen once. These data also formed part of another study, on T cells of mothers and their children.

Sequenced: blood. This TCR was recovered from a boy between 10 and 17 years old in good health.

The CDR3 DNA reads TGTGCCAGCAGTTACTTGACGGGATCCTCCTACAATGAGCAGTTCTTC. Amino acid sequence: CASSYLTGSSYNEQFF. This chain links TRBV6-5 with TRBJ2-1; D possibly corresponds to TRBD2 (5 bases). The germline V gene has CDR1 MNHEY and CDR2 SVGAGI. This CDR3 is built from 16 residues. Trimming took off 1 base at V and 0 bases at J, with 10 bases between the two ends.